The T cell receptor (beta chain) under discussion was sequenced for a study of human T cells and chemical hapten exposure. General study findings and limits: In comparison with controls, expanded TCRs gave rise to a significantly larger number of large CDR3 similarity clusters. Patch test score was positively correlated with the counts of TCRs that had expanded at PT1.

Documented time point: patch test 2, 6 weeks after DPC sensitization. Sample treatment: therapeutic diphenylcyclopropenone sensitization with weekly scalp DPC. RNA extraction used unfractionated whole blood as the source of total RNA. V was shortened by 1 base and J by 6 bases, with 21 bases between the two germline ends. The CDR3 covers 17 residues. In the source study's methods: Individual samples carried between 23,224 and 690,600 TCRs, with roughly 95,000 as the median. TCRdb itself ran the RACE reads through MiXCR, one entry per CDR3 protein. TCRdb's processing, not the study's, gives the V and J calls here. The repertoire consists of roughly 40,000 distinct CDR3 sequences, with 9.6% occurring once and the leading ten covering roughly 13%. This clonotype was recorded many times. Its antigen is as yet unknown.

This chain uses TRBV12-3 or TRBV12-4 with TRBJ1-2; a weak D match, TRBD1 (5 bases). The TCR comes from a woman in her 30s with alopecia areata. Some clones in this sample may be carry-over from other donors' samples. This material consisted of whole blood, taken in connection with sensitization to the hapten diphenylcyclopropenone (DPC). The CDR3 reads CASSLGPTGTTGNGYTF. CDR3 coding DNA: TGTGCCAGCAGTTTAGGGCCCACTGGGACGACTGGGAATGGCTACACCTTC.